The 4 T cell receptor beta chains presented below share a single source sample, sequenced in a study of blood T cell repertoires in COVID-19 (TCRdb year 2020). Libraries were made using the immunoSEQ multiplex PCR assay. TCRdb took this table from immuneACCESS and kept in-frame rearrangements with V and J called. Such tables lack part of the clones; where checked against another copy, unresolved V genes explain under half of the gap, and the rest is unexplained. The sample table lists approximately 140,000 clones, 80% to 85% of them with a count of one. The ten largest clones take up around 9.5% of the sample. Sequences were obtained from peripheral blood. These receptor sequences come from a man aged 25-45 years with COVID-19, enrolled during active disease.

V is TRBV7-9 and J is TRBJ2-3; D is unclear. Germline lookup yields CDR1 SEHNR and CDR2 FQNEAQ (reference sequence). Trimming took off 5 bases at V and 4 bases at J, with 7 bases between the two ends. The CDR3 totals 12 residues. Here the CDR3 reads CASSPLPDTQYF. The CDR3, as DNA: TGTGCCAGCAGCCCCCTACCAGATACGCAGTATTTT.

The chain joins TRBV3-1 (or the pseudogene TRBV3-2) to TRBJ1-2, with D possibly matching TRBD1 (5 bases). Germline-derived CDR1 and CDR2 are LGHDT and YNNKEL (reference sequence). CDR3 length: 13 amino acids. Trimming pared 5 bases from V and 9 bases from J, leaving 16 bases between. The CDR3 here is CASSSQGEISYTF. The CDR3 DNA is TGTGCCAGCAGCTCCCAAGGGGAAATTAGCTACACCTTC.

The rearrangement uses TRBV5-1 and TRBJ1-3; 8 bases align to TRBD1. This CDR3 has 18 residues. Germline V lookup: CDR1 SGHRS, CDR2 YFSETQ. Trimming cost V 0 bases and J 4 bases; bases outside gene matches: 12. The CDR3 loop reads CASSLGDRGGQGGNTIYF. The DNA for the CDR3 is TGCGCCAGCAGCTTGGGGGACAGAGGAGGACAGGGAGGAAACACCATATATTTT.

The chain carries TRBV3-1 (or the pseudogene TRBV3-2) and TRBJ1-6, with D uncertain. Trimming shortened V by 0 bases and J by 8 bases, and 5 bases separated the two germline ends. The CDR3 is 13 residues long. Germline V gene data show CDR1 as LGHDT and CDR2 as YNNKEL (reference sequence). The CDR3: CASSQDLDSPLHF. The CDR3 DNA sequence: TGTGCCAGCAGCCAAGATCTAGATTCACCCCTCCACTTT.